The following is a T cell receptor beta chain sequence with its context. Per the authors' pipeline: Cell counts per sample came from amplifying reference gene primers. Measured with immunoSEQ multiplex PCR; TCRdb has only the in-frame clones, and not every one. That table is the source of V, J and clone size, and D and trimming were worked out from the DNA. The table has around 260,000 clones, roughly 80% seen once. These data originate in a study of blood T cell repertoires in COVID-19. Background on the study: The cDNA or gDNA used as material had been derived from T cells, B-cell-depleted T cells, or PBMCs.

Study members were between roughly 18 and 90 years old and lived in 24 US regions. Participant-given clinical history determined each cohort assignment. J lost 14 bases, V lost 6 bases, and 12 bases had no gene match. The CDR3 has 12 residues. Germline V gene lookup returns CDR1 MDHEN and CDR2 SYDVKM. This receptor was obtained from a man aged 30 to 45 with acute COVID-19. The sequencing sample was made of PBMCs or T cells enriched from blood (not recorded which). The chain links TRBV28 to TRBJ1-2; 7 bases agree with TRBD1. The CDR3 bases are TGTGCCAGCAGCCTAAGGGACAGCATATGGACCTTC. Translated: CASSLRDSIWTF.